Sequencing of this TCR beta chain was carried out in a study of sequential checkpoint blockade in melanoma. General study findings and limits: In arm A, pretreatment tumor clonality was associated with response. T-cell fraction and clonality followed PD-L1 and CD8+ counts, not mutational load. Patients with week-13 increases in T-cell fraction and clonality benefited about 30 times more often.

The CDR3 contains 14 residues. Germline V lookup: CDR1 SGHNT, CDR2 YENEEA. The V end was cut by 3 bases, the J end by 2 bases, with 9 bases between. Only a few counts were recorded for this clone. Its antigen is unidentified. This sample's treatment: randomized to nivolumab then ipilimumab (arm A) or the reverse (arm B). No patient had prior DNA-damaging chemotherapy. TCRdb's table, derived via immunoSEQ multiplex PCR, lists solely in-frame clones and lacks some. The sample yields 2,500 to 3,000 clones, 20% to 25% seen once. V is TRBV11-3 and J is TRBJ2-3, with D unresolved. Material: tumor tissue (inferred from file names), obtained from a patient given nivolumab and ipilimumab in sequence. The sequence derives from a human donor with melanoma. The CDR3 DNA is TGTGCCAGCAGCTTGGACCCGTCCACAGATACGCAGTATTTT. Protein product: CASSLDPSTDTQYF.